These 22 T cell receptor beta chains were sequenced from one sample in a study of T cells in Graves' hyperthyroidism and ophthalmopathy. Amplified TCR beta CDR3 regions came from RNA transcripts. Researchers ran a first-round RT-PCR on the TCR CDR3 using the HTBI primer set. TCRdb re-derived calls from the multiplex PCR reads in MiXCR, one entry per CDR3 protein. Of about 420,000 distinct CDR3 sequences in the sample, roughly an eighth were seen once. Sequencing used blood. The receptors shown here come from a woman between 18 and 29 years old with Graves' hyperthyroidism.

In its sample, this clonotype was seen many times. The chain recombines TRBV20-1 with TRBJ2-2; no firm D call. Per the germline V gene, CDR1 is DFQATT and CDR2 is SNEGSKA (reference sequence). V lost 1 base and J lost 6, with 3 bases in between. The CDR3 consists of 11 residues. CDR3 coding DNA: TGCAGTGCTAGAGGGGCCGGGGAGCTGTTTTTT. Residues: CSARGAGELFF.

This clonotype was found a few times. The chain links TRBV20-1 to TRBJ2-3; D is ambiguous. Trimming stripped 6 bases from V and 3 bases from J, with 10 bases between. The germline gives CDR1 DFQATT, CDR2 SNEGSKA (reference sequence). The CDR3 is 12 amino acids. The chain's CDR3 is CSARYSTDTQYF. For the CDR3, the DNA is TGCAGTGCCCGATACAGTACAGATACGCAGTATTTT.

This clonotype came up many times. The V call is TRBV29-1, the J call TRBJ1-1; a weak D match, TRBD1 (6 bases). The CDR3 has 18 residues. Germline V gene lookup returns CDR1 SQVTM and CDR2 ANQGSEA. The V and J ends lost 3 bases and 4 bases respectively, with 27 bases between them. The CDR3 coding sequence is TGCAGCGTTGACCCACTGGTAGGAACAGGGCCGCGCGGCACTGAAGCTTTCTTT. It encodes CSVDPLVGTGPRGTEAFF.

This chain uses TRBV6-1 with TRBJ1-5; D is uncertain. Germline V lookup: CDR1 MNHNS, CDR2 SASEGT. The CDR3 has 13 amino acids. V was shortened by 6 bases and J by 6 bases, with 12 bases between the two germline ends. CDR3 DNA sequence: TGTGCCAGCAGGGGAGGGTACGGTCAGCCCCAGCATTTT. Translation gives CASRGGYGQPQHF.

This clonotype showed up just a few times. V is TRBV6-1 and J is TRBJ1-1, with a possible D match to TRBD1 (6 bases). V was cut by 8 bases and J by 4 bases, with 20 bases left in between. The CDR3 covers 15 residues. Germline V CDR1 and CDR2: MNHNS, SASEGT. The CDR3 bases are TGTGCCAGCGAGGGGGGGGTTGGGTTGGGCACTGAAGCTTTCTTT. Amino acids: CASEGGVGLGTEAFF.

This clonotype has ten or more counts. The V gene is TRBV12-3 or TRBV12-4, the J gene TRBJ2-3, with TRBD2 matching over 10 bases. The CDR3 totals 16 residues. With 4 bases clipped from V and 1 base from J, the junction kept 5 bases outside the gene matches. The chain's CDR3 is CASSSLAGVGTDTQYF. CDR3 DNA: TGTGCCAGCAGTTCGCTAGCGGGAGTAGGCACAGATACGCAGTATTTT.

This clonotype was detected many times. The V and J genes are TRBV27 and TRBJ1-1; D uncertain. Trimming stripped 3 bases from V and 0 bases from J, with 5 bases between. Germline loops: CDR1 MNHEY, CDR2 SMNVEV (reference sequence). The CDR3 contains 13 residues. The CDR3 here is CASSFTLNTEAFF. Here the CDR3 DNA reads TGTGCCAGCAGTTTCACGCTGAACACTGAAGCTTTCTTT.

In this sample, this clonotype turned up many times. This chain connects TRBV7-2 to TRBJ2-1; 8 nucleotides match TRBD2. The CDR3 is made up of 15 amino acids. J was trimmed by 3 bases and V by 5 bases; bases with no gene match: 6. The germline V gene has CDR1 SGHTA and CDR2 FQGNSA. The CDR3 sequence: CASSGLADGYNEQFF. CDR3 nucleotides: TGTGCCAGCAGCGGACTAGCAGACGGCTACAATGAGCAGTTCTTC.

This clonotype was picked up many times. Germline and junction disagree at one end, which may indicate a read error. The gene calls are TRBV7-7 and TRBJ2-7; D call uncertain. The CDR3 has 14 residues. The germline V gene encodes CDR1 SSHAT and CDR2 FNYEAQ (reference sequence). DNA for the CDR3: TGTGCTAGCAGCTTAAATTTGCGGTCGAACGAGCAGTACTTC. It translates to CASSLNLRSNEQYF. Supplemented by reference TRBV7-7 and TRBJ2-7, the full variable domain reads GAGVSQSPRYKVTKRGQDVTLRCDPISSHATLYWYQQALGQGPEFLTYFNYEAQPDKSGLPSDRFSAERPEGSISTLTIQRTEQRDSAMYRCASSLNLRSNEQYFGPGTRLTVT.

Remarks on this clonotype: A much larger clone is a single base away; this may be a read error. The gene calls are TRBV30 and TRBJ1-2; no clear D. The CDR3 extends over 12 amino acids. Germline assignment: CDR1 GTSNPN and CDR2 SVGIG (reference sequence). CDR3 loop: CAWTLGRHGCTF. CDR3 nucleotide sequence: TGTGCCTGGACCCTAGGCAGACATGGCTGCACCTTC.

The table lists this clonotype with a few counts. CDR3 coding DNA: TGTGCCAGCAGCCATACTAGCGGGAGGACCAAACAAGAGACCCAGTACTTC. Protein product: CASSHTSGRTKQETQYF. The V call is TRBV11-2, the J call TRBJ2-5; 12 positions match TRBD2. The CDR3 totals 17 residues. J gave up 2 bases and V 5 bases, and 9 bases lay outside the gene matches. Germline values: CDR1 SGHAT, CDR2 FQNNGV. Looking up the rest from reference TRBV11-2 and TRBJ2-5 gives the full variable domain: EAGVAQSPRYKIIEKRQSVAFWCNPISGHATLYWYQQILGQGPKLLIQFQNNGVVDDSQLPKDRFSAERLKGVDSTLKIQPAKLEDSAVYLCASSHTSGRTKQETQYFGPGTRLLVL.

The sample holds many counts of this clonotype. CDR3 coding DNA: TGTGCCAGCAGCCTCCATCCCGCTAATATAAACAATGAGCAGTTCTTC. Residues: CASSLHPANINNEQFF. V usage is TRBV7-3 and J usage is TRBJ2-1, with D unclear. The CDR3 loop spans 16 amino acids. Per the germline V gene, CDR1 is SGHTA and CDR2 is FQGTGA. The ends were cut back, 5 bases at V and 5 bases at J, with 19 bases in the middle. Full variable domain (remainder filled in from reference TRBV7-3 and TRBJ2-1): GAGVSQTPSNKVTEKGKYVELRCDPISGHTALYWYRQSLGQGPEFLIYFQGTGAADDSGLPNDRFFAVRPEGSVSTLKIQRTERGDSAVYLCASSLHPANINNEQFFGPGTRLTVL.

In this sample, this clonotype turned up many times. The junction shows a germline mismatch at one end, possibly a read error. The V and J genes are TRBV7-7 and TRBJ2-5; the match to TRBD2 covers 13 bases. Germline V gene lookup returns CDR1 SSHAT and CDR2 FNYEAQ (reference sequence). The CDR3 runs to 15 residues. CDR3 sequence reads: CASSRGLAGEETQYF. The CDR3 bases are TGTGCTAGCAGTCGCGGACTAGCGGGAGAAGAGACCCAGTACTTC.

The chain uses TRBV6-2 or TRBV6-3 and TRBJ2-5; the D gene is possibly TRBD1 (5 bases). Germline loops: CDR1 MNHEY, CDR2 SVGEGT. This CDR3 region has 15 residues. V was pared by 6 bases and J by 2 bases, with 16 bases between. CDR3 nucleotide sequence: TGTGCCAGCAGCGTCCTAAGGACACGACAAGAGACCCAGTACTTC. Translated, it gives CASSVLRTRQETQYF.

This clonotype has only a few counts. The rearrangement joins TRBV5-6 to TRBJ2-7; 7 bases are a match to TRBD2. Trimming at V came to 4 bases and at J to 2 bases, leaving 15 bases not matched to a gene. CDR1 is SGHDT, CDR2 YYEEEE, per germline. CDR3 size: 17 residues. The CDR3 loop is CASSPDPFREEAYEQYF. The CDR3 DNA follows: TGTGCCAGCAGCCCAGACCCTTTTCGGGAGGAAGCCTACGAGCAGTACTTC.

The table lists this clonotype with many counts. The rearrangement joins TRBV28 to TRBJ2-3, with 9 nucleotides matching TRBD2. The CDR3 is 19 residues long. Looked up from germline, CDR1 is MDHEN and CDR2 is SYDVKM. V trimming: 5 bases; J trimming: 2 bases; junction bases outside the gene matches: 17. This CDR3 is CASSGLIELAGSNTDTQYF. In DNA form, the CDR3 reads TGTGCCAGCAGTGGATTAATCGAGCTAGCGGGATCCAACACAGATACGCAGTATTTT.

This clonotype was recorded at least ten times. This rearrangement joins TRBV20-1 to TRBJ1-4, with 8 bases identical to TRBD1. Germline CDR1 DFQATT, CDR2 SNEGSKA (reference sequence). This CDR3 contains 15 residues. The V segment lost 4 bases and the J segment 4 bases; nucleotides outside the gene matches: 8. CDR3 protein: CSATIPGQDNEKLFF. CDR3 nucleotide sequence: TGCAGTGCTACCATACCGGGACAGGATAATGAAAAACTGTTTTTT.

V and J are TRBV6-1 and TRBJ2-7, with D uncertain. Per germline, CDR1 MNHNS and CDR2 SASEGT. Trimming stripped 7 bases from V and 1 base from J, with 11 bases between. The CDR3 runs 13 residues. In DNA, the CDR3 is TGTGCCAGCAACCTAGACAAATCCTACGAGCAGTACTTC. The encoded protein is CASNLDKSYEQYF.

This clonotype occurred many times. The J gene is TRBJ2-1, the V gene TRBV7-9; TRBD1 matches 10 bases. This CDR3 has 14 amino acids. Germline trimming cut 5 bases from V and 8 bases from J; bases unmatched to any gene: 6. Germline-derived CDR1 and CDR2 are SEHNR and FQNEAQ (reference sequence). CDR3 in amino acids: CASSRQGAGDEQFF. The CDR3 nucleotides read TGTGCCAGCAGCCGACAGGGGGCAGGCGATGAGCAGTTCTTC. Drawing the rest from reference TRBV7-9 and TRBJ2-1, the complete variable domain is DTGVSQNPRHKITKRGQNVTFRCDPISEHNRLYWYRQTLGQGPEFLTYFQNEAQLEKSRLLSDRFSAERPKGSFSTLEIQRTEQGDSAMYLCASSRQGAGDEQFFGPGTRLTVL.

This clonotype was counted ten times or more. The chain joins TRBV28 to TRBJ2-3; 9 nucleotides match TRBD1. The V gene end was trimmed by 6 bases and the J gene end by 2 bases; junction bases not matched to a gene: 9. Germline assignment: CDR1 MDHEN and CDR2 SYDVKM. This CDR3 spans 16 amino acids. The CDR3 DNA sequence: TGTGCCAGCAGAATCGCCGGGACAGGGATCACAGATACGCAGTATTTT. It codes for CASRIAGTGITDTQYF.

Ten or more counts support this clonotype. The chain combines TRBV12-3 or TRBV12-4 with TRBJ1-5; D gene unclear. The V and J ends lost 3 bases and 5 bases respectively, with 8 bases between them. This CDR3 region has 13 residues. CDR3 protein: CASSFASDQPQHF. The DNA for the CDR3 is TGTGCCAGCAGTTTCGCGTCAGATCAGCCCCAGCATTTT.

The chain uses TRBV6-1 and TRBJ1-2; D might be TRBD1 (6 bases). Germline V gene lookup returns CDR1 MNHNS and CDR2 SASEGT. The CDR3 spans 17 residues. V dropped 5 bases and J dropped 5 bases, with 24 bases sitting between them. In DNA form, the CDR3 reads TGTGCCAGCAGTCCGCCCCCAGGACAGCCCTCTGGGTATGGCTACACCTTC. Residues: CASSPPPGQPSGYGYTF.